This T cell receptor (beta chain) was recorded in a study of tumor and adjacent non-tumor tissue in lung cancer. Overall study context: About 4.2 million productive TCRbeta reads were obtained per sample on average.

The CDR3 is 16 residues long. Germline lookup yields CDR1 SGHAT and CDR2 FQNNGV. TCRbeta libraries were built with three rounds of nested PCR, modified from ARM-PCR. TCRdb recomputed calls from the multiplex PCR reads with MiXCR, one row per CDR3 protein. The sample carries about 50,000 distinct CDR3 sequences, 74% recorded once. This clonotype turned up a few times. A junction boundary mismatches the germline segment, possibly from a read error. This sample's RNA came from whole unsorted tissue. Distant lung tissue was collected more than 3 cm away from the tumor edge. Newly diagnosed lung cancer patients had thoracic surgery in China, August–late 2014, without prior chemotherapy.

The chain has TRBV11-2 and TRBJ2-2, with 7 bases fitting TRBD1. The sequenced material came from distant non-tumor lung tissue. The TCR sequence derives from an older woman with non-small cell lung cancer. CDR3 sequence (DNA): TGTGCCAGCAACTTAGTATTGGCGGCGCACACAGGGGAACTGTTTTTT. Its protein product is CASNLVLAAHTGELFF.